The T cell receptor beta chain under discussion was sequenced for a study of cytomegalovirus exposure and HLA in healthy donors. In germline, CDR1 is SGHRS, CDR2 YFSETQ. This CDR3 is built from 16 residues. V trimming: 0 bases; J trimming: 4 bases; junction bases outside the gene matches: 6. For this clone: Its specificity is not known.

PCR involved 60 Vbeta and 13 Jbeta primers. Produced via immunoSEQ multiplex PCR; TCRdb's table is partial and in-frame only. The table has more than 60,000 clones, approximately 74% seen once. Study-wide points: Published work reported that the classifier diagnosed cytomegalovirus status with high specificity and sensitivity. Further analysis, carried out later, found HLA-associated TCR beta chains more clonally expanded than equally common other chains.

The sequence was obtained from a man aged 40-50 years in good health and CMV-seropositive. Sequencing was performed on PBMCs. The genes are TRBV5-1 and TRBJ2-5, with 10 bases fitting TRBD2. The CDR3 DNA reads as TGCGCCAGCAGCTTGGAGAGCGGGGGGGCAGTAGAGACCCAGTACTTC. Its protein product is CASSLESGGAVETQYF.